The 20 T cell receptor beta chains presented below share a single source sample, sequenced in a study of cytomegalovirus exposure and HLA in healthy donors. PCR was performed using 60 Vbeta and 13 Jbeta primers. Repertoires were generated with immunoSEQ multiplex PCR, while TCRdb's copy carries only in-frame clones and drops some. The top ten clones hold 2.9% of a sample with some 170,000 clones, around 75% of them seen once. The sequenced sample was PBMCs. The receptors originated from a female donor in good health and CMV-seronegative.

V is TRBV30 and J is TRBJ1-4; 8 bases map to TRBD1. In germline, CDR1 is GTSNPN, CDR2 SVGIG (reference sequence). The CDR3 totals 16 residues. J lost 2 bases, V lost 3 bases, and 8 bases had no gene match. The DNA of the CDR3 is TGTGCCTGGAGCAGGGGGCGTTTAGACACTAATGAAAAACTGTTTTTT. This encodes CAWSRGRLDTNEKLFF.

The CDR3 sequence: CASSPGQPLSGNTIYF. The CDR3 coding sequence is TGTGCCAGTAGTCCAGGACAGCCACTCTCTGGAAACACCATATATTTT. The V gene is TRBV19, the J gene TRBJ1-3, with D possibly matching TRBD1 (6 bases). CDR1 and CDR2 from the germline V gene are LNHDA and SQIVND (reference sequence). The CDR3 length is 16 residues. V lost 5 bases, J lost 0 bases, and 14 bases lay in between.

V and J are TRBV11-2 and TRBJ2-2, with D tentatively TRBD2 (6 bases). V shed 5 bases and J shed 7 bases, with 14 bases lying between them. The CDR3 contains 14 residues. From germline, CDR1 is SGHAT and CDR2 FQNNGV. DNA for the CDR3: TGTGCCAGCAGCGCGGGACTCAGGGTCGGGGAGCTGTTTTTT. It codes for CASSAGLRVGELFF.

This clone was counted a few times. The rearrangement links TRBV7-8 to TRBJ2-3, with 8 bases lining up with TRBD2. This CDR3 has 15 residues. In germline, CDR1 is SGHVS, CDR2 FQNEAQ. V was clipped by 4 bases and J by 3 bases; unmatched bases: 6. CDR3 nucleotide sequence: TGTGCCAGCAGCTCCGGGAGGGTGGGTACAGATACGCAGTATTTT. Protein: CASSSGRVGTDTQYF.

The chain uses TRBV2 and TRBJ1-6, with TRBD1 identical over 7 bases. The trim removed 6 bases at V and 9 bases at J, leaving 11 bases unmatched. The CDR3 spans 15 residues. CDR1 SNHLY and CDR2 FYNNEI come from the germline V gene. The CDR3 here is CASRGTRGLGSPLHF. CDR3 nucleotides: TGTGCCAGCAGAGGTACCAGGGGGTTGGGTTCACCCCTCCACTTT. The whole variable domain, filled in from reference TRBV2 and TRBJ1-6, reads EPEVTQTPSHQVTQMGQEVILRCVPISNHLYFYWYRQILGQKVEFLVSFYNNEISEKSEIFDDQFSVERPDGSNFTLKIRSTKLEDSAMYFCASRGTRGLGSPLHFGNGTRLTVT.

In its sample, this clone was seen once. The V and J genes are TRBV7-9 and TRBJ2-2, with 7 bases that match TRBD2. CDR3 size: 17 residues. Germline V gene data show CDR1 as SEHNR and CDR2 as FQNEAQ (reference sequence). After removal of 3 bases from V and 1 base from J, the junction contained 8 bases not matched to a gene. The DNA for the CDR3 is TGTGCCAGCAGCTTCGCCCGCGGGGAGGGGAACACCGGGGAGCTGTTTTTT. Encoded protein: CASSFARGEGNTGELFF.

The rearrangement joins TRBV9 to TRBJ2-2, with 8 bases aligning to TRBD1. V dropped 5 bases and J dropped 7; count of bases not matched to a gene: 7. In germline, CDR1 is SGDLS, CDR2 YYNGEE. This CDR3 is 14 amino acids long. The CDR3 reads CASRKTGVGGELFF. The CDR3 nucleotides are TGTGCCAGCAGGAAGACAGGGGTGGGCGGGGAGCTGTTTTTT. Based on the CDR3 plus reference TRBV9 and TRBJ2-2, the full variable domain is DSGVTQTPKHLITATGQRVTLRCSPRSGDLSVYWYQQSLDQGLQFLIQYYNGEERAKGNILERFSAQQFPDLHSELNLSSLELGDSALYFCASRKTGVGGELFFGEGSRLTVL.

This sequence joins TRBV30 and TRBJ1-6; 9 bases are shared with TRBD1. The J segment lost 8 bases and the V segment lost 2 bases, leaving 10 bases of the junction unmatched. Germline-derived CDR1 and CDR2 are GTSNPN and SVGIG (reference sequence). This CDR3 contains 16 residues. The DNA of the CDR3 is TGTGCCTGGAGTAAAGGACAGGGGCGGGGGGATTCACCCCTCCACTTT. This translates into CAWSKGQGRGDSPLHF.

The rearrangement links TRBV27 to TRBJ1-1; D is unresolved. The germline V gene has CDR1 MNHEY and CDR2 SMNVEV (reference sequence). This CDR3 contains 11 residues. Trimming stripped 5 bases from V and 6 bases from J, with 7 bases between. CDR3 sequence: CASSVGAEAFF. CDR3 bases: TGTGCCAGCAGTGTGGGAGCTGAAGCTTTCTTT.

This clone was recorded only once. The V call is TRBV2, the J call TRBJ2-5, with 14 bases fitting TRBD2. The CDR3 has 16 amino acids. V lost 6 bases, J lost 1 base, and 4 bases stayed unmatched. Germline CDR1 is SNHLY and CDR2 is FYNNEI. Here the CDR3 DNA reads TGTGCCAGCAGCCACGGACTAGCGGGGGGCCAAGAGACCCAGTACTTC. This gives the protein CASSHGLAGGQETQYF.

The gene calls are TRBV6-1 and TRBJ2-7, with 9 bases that match TRBD1. CDR1 and CDR2 (germline): MNHNS, SASEGT. The CDR3 loop spans 14 amino acids. Trimming removed 5 bases from V and 7 bases from J; junction bases left unmatched: 9. The chain's CDR3 is CASSTGGDSGEQYF. As DNA, the CDR3 is TGTGCCAGCAGTACAGGGGGCGATTCAGGGGAGCAGTACTTC.

The genes are TRBV4-1 and TRBJ2-1; D possibly corresponds to TRBD1 (6 bases). The CDR3 extends over 18 amino acids. Germline CDR1 reads MGHRA; CDR2 reads YSYEKL. The V end was cut by 1 base, the J end by 0 bases, with 16 bases between. This chain's CDR3 is CASSQVPGHPSSYNEQFF. In DNA, the CDR3 is TGCGCCAGCAGCCAAGTCCCGGGACACCCGAGCTCCTACAATGAGCAGTTCTTC.

The chain joins TRBV10-2 to TRBJ2-1; 8 nucleotides line up with TRBD2. Germline-derived CDR1 and CDR2 are WSHSY and SAAADI. V trimming: 7 bases; J trimming: 10 bases; junction bases outside the gene matches: 18. The CDR3 length is 16 residues. The CDR3 is CASTRSAGGVLGEQFF. For the CDR3, the DNA is TGCGCCAGCACCAGAAGCGCGGGAGGAGTTCTGGGGGAGCAGTTCTTC.

The V call is TRBV11-2, the J call TRBJ2-3; 8 bases line up with TRBD2. From germline, CDR1 is SGHAT and CDR2 FQNNGV. J was trimmed by 4 bases and V by 4 bases; bases with no gene match: 7. CDR3 size: 15 residues. The CDR3 DNA sequence: TGTGCCAGCAGCTCCGCGGGGGGTAGCTCAGATACGCAGTATTTT. Amino acid sequence: CASSSAGGSSDTQYF. The variable domain in full, with the rest retrieved from reference TRBV11-2 and TRBJ2-3, is EAGVAQSPRYKIIEKRQSVAFWCNPISGHATLYWYQQILGQGPKLLIQFQNNGVVDDSQLPKDRFSAERLKGVDSTLKIQPAKLEDSAVYLCASSSAGGSSDTQYFGPGTRLTVL.

The chain combines TRBV5-6 with TRBJ1-3, with 8 bases that match TRBD1. After removal of 3 bases from V and 4 bases from J, the junction contained 3 bases not matched to a gene. Germline V lookup: CDR1 SGHDT, CDR2 YYEEEE. The CDR3 loop spans 14 amino acids. For the CDR3, the DNA is TGTGCCAGCAGCTCGGGGACAGGAGGAAACACCATATATTTT. Translation: CASSSGTGGNTIYF.

The rearrangement joins TRBV5-4 to TRBJ2-1; 11 bases match TRBD2. V trimming: 6 bases; J trimming: 3 bases; junction bases outside the gene matches: 8. The CDR3 has 16 residues. CDR1 is SGHNT and CDR2 is YYREEE in the germline V gene (reference sequence). The chain's CDR3 is CASNGAGTSGYNEQFF. The DNA for the CDR3 is TGTGCCAGCAATGGTGCCGGGACTAGCGGCTACAATGAGCAGTTCTTC.

The rearrangement joins TRBV5-4 to TRBJ2-7; 9 nucleotides align to TRBD2. Germline V lookup: CDR1 SGHNT, CDR2 YYREEE (reference sequence). The CDR3 covers 14 residues. V trimming: 5 bases; J trimming: 2 bases; junction bases outside the gene matches: 5. DNA of the CDR3: TGTGCCAGCAGTACGAGCGGGGGGACCTACGAGCAGTACTTC. It yields the protein CASSTSGGTYEQYF.

The CDR3 DNA reads as TGTGCCAGCAGCTCCTACCCCGGCCACAGCGAGCAGTACTTC. Amino acids: CASSSYPGHSEQYF. The V gene is TRBV7-8, the J gene TRBJ2-7; no firm D call. The germline V gene has CDR1 SGHVS and CDR2 FQNEAQ. V dropped 4 bases and J dropped 6 bases, with 16 bases sitting between them. This CDR3 is 14 amino acids long.

This clone occurred a few times. The chain carries TRBV6-5 and TRBJ1-1; tentative D call: TRBD1 (6 bases). CDR1 MNHEY and CDR2 SVGAGI come from the germline V gene. The ends were cut back, 8 bases at V and 11 bases at J, with 18 bases in the middle. CDR3 length: 12 residues. The CDR3 coding sequence is TGTGCCAGCCTACCGCGGGGGGGGCAGGCTTTCTTT. This translates into CASLPRGGQAFF.

The chain carries TRBV7-9 and TRBJ1-2; 10 bases align to TRBD1. Per germline, CDR1 SEHNR and CDR2 FQNEAQ (reference sequence). V dropped 7 bases and J dropped 7; count of bases not matched to a gene: 12. There are 15 residues in the CDR3. CDR3 protein: CASIPERTGGFGYTF. CDR3 nucleotide sequence: TGTGCCAGCATCCCAGAGCGGACAGGGGGGTTTGGCTACACCTTC.